A selection of T cell receptor beta chains follows, all from one sample in a study of metastatic and nonmetastatic thyroid tumors. TCRdb re-called the PCR reads via MiXCR. The table lists more than 90,000 clones, roughly 12% of them singletons. Sample: blood. Receptor source: a female donor with papillary thyroid cancer or a benign thyroid nodule (not recorded which). Some clones in this sample may be carry-over from other donors' samples. The CDR3 runs from the conserved cysteine through the conserved F or W. D genes are given only for firm matches. Some rows have no size entry. The others give once, few or many, or a class for an expanded clone.

>TRBJ2-2|many|-|TRBV30
TGTGCCTGGGAACCGGGACACTTCACCGGGGAGCTGTTTTTT
CAWEPGHFTGELFF
>TRBJ2-3|-|-|TRBV7-3
TGTGCCAGCAGCCCGGGACCTCAAACGCAGTATTTT
CASSPGPQTQYF
>TRBJ2-1|many|TRBD1|TRBV19
TGTGCCAGTAGTTCACCGACAGGGTTCGACTACAATGAGCAGTTCTTC
CASSSPTGFDYNEQFF
>TRBJ2-1|many|-|TRBV9
TGTGCCAGCAGCGTAGCTATAGCGGTTAGCTCCTACAATGAGCAGTTCTTC
CASSVAIAVSSYNEQFF
>TRBJ1-4|-|TRBD1|TRBV20-1
TGCAGTGCTAGATCGGACAGGGGAGGCAAAAAACTGTTTTTT
CSARSDRGGKKLFF
>TRBJ1-5|few|-|TRBV27
TGTGCCAGCACCCCAGGGACCGGGGTGTGTCAGCCCCAGCATTTT
CASTPGTGVCQPQHF
>TRBJ2-1|many|-|TRBV7-3
TGTGCCAGCAGCTTAGGAGGGGCTAGTTATGAGCAGTTCTTC
CASSLGGASYEQFF
>TRBJ2-2|many|-|TRBV10-3
TGTGCCACGGGGAGGACGGTTAACACCGGGGAGCTGTTTTTT
CATGRTVNTGELFF
>TRBJ2-1|many|-|TRBV20-1
TGCAGTGCTAGAGGGTGGGGTGAGCAGTTCTTC
CSARGWGEQFF
>TRBJ2-1|many|-|TRBV14
TGTGCCAGCAGCCAAGATGAGGGCCCGAGCTCCTACAATGAGCAGTTCTTC
CASSQDEGPSSYNEQFF
>TRBJ2-1|many|-|TRBV7-2
TGTGCCAGCAGTACCTGGGTTGGCAATGAGCAGTTCTTC
CASSTWVGNEQFF
>TRBJ2-1|many|-|TRBV5-6
TGTGCCAGCAGCTCTGGGGCGCTCAGCTCCTACAATGAGCAGTTCTTC
CASSSGALSSYNEQFF
>TRBJ1-1|many|-|TRBV5-1
TGCGCCAGCAGCGATCCCTCGACAGGCATGAACACTGAAGCTTTCTTT
CASSDPSTGMNTEAFF
>TRBJ1-5|-|-|TRBV4-1
TGCGCCAGCAGCCCAACGTTGACAGGCAATCAGCCCCAGCATTTT
CASSPTLTGNQPQHF
>TRBJ2-1|-|-|TRBV20-1
TGCAGTGCTATAGGGGACCTGAGCCCCTACAATGAGCAGTTCTTC
CSAIGDLSPYNEQFF
>TRBJ1-1|-|-|TRBV3-1
TGTGCCAGCAGCCGAAGGATCCGGGCAGGCCACACTGAAGCTTTCTTT
CASSRRIRAGHTEAFF
>TRBJ1-1|many|-|TRBV5-6
TGTGCCAGCAGCGCCAGCCGGGGGTGGTTGGACACTGAAGCTTTCTTT
CASSASRGWLDTEAFF
>TRBJ2-1|many|-|TRBV30
TGTGCCTGGAGCATAAGGGGATTTGAGCAGTTCTTC
CAWSIRGFEQFF
>TRBJ1-5|many|-|TRBV12-3/TRBV12-4
TGTGCCAGCAGTTTCTACGGACTAAGGGGCAATCAGCCCCAGCATTTT
CASSFYGLRGNQPQHF
>TRBJ1-2|many|TRBD1|TRBV7-2
TGTGCCAGCAGCTTAGCCGGGACAGGGGAATATGGCTACACCTTC
CASSLAGTGEYGYTF
>TRBJ2-5|many|-|TRBV25-1
TGTGCCAGCAGTGGATCCTTTGAGACCCAGTACTTC
CASSGSFETQYF
>TRBJ2-7|once|-|TRBV7-9
TGTGCCACCATGAAGTGCGGCACCTACGAGCAGTACTTC
CATMKCGTYEQYF
>TRBJ2-5|many|TRBD1|TRBV7-8
TGTGCCAGCAGCCCCCAACCAGCCGGGACAGGGGTAGAGACCCAGTACTTC
CASSPQPAGTGVETQYF
>TRBJ1-2|few|-|TRBV6-1
TGTGCCAGCAGTCCAGGGGAAAACTATGGCTACACCTTC
CASSPGENYGYTF
>TRBJ2-7|many|-|TRBV18
TGTGCCAGCTCACCACCTGGCAGAACCTACGAGCAGTACTTC
CASSPPGRTYEQYF
>TRBJ2-3|many|TRBD1|TRBV11-1
TGTGCCAGCAGCTCATGGACAGGGCGCACAGATACGCAGTATTTT
CASSSWTGRTDTQYF
>TRBJ2-5|many|-|TRBV3-1
TGTGCCAGCAGCCAAGAGAGGGAGACCCAGTACTTC
CASSQERETQYF
>TRBJ2-5|-|TRBD2|TRBV5-4
TGTGCCAGCAGACCGGGACTAGCCGAGACCCAGTACTTC
CASRPGLAETQYF
>TRBJ1-6|many|-|TRBV11-3
TGTGCCAGCAGCTTTTGGACCAGTGATAATTCACCCCTCCACTTT
CASSFWTSDNSPLHF
>TRBJ1-2|-|TRBD1|TRBV7-2
TGTGCCAGCAGCTTCGGACAGGGGGTTGATGGCTACACCTTC
CASSFGQGVDGYTF
>TRBJ2-5|many|-|TRBV6-5
TGTGCCAGCAGTTACTCTCGGGCGGTGGAGACCCAGTACTTC
CASSYSRAVETQYF
>TRBJ2-7|many|-|TRBV7-2
TGTGCCAGCAGCTTCTACGAGCGGTACTTC
CASSFYERYF
>TRBJ1-5|many|TRBD1|TRBV15
TGTGCCACCAGCCTAGACAGGGTTGGGGATCAGCCCCAGCATTTT
CATSLDRVGDQPQHF
>TRBJ2-1|many|-|TRBV3-2
TGTGCCAGCAGCCCAAGACTAGCGGGAGTTCTGGTCGGTTACAATGAGCAGTTCTTC
CASSPRLAGVLVGYNEQFF
>TRBJ2-2|many|TRBD2|TRBV28
TGTGCCAGCCGAGACGGCGGGAGGTCTGGGGAGCTGTTTTTT
CASRDGGRSGELFF
>TRBJ2-3|many|-|TRBV4-1
TGCGCCAGCAGCCATGGGGGGCCCACAGATACGCAGTATTTT
CASSHGGPTDTQYF
>TRBJ2-2|many|-|TRBV19
TGTGCCAGTAGGGTGGGAGTTACCGGGGAGCTGTTTTTT
CASRVGVTGELFF
>TRBJ2-3|many|-|TRBV12-3/TRBV12-4
TGTGCCAGCAGCCCTATGGGAGATACGCAGTATTTT
CASSPMGDTQYF
>TRBJ1-6|-|-|TRBV6-1
TGTGCCAGCAGTGAAAGTCTCCCCTATAATTCACCCCTCCACTTT
CASSESLPYNSPLHF
>TRBJ1-4|many|-|TRBV18
TGTGCCAGCTCACCTACCGAAATAGGGGAAAAACTGTTTTTT
CASSPTEIGEKLFF
>TRBJ2-1|many|-|TRBV11-3
TGTGCCAGCAGCTTAAACCTAAACAATGAGCAGTTCTTC
CASSLNLNNEQFF
>TRBJ1-6|many|-|TRBV20-1
TGCAGTGCTAGAGTGGGAGCAGGGGTCCAAAGTTCACCCCTCCACTTT
CSARVGAGVQSSPLHF
>TRBJ1-2|few|-|TRBV30
TGTGCCTGGAGTGTAGGACTCACCTATGGCTACACCTTC
CAWSVGLTYGYTF
>TRBJ1-5|many|-|TRBV19
TGTGCCAGTAGTATAGGGCAGGGCAATCAGCCCCAGCATTTT
CASSIGQGNQPQHF
>TRBJ2-1|many|-|TRBV27
TGTGCCAGCACCGCCGTAAGGGGTTCATCTGGTGAGCAGTTCTTC
CASTAVRGSSGEQFF
>TRBJ2-1|few|-|TRBV24-1
TGTGCTACCAGTGACGCAACAGCGGTAGCCTACAATGAGCAGTTCTTC
CATSDATAVAYNEQFF
>TRBJ2-2|many|-|TRBV11-2
TGTGCCAGCAGCTTGGACATTATTGGGGCCACCGGGGAGCTGTTTTTT
CASSLDIIGATGELFF
>TRBJ2-7|-|TRBD1|TRBV10-1
TGCGCCAGCAGTCGACAGGGGTCCTACGAGCAGTACTTC
CASSRQGSYEQYF
>TRBJ1-1|-|-|TRBV27
TGTGCCAGCAGTCCCCGGGCTGGACATATGAACACTGAAGCTTTCTTT
CASSPRAGHMNTEAFF
>TRBJ1-2|many|TRBD1|TRBV6-2/TRBV6-3
TGTGCCAGCAGTCGACAGGGGGCGAATAACTATGGCTACACCTTC
CASSRQGANNYGYTF
>TRBJ1-1|-|TRBD1|TRBV27
TGTGCCAGCAGTTCAATAGCCCGGGGACAGGCGAACACTGAAGCTTTCTTT
CASSSIARGQANTEAFF
>TRBJ2-3|many|-|TRBV20-1
TGCAGTGCTAGAGATCTGGTGGAGGTAGGATTCACAGATACGCAGTATTTT
CSARDLVEVGFTDTQYF
>TRBJ2-2|many|-|TRBV5-1
TGCGCCAGCAGCGAACTCAGAGCAAGCACCGGGGAGCTGTTTTTT
CASSELRASTGELFF
>TRBJ2-1|many|TRBD2|TRBV7-3
TGTGCCAGCAGCTTAACCGAGAGCGGGGATGAGCAGTTCTTC
CASSLTESGDEQFF
>TRBJ2-1|few|TRBD2|TRBV28
TGTGCCAGCAGTTTGCTCGGAGCGGGAGTGAGGAATGAGCAGTTCTTC
CASSLLGAGVRNEQFF
>TRBJ2-1|many|TRBD1|TRBV30
TGTGCCTGGAGCAGGGACAGGAATGAGCAGTTCTTC
CAWSRDRNEQFF
>TRBJ2-2|few|-|TRBV5-4
TGTGCCAGCAGCTTGGCGACCGGGGAGCTGTTTTTT
CASSLATGELFF
>TRBJ2-2|many|TRBD2|TRBV11-1
TGTGCCAGCAGCCTAGCCCAAGGACTAGCGGAGAAGAACACCGGGGAGCTGTTTTTT
CASSLAQGLAEKNTGELFF
>TRBJ2-3|many|-|TRBV19
TGTGCCAGTAGTAGCTGGGCCCTAGGGCAGACAGCAGATACGCAGTATTTT
CASSSWALGQTADTQYF
>TRBJ1-6|few|-|TRBV12-3/TRBV12-4
TGTGCCAGCAGTCAGAGAGGGAATTTTAATTCACCCCTCCACTTT
CASSQRGNFNSPLHF